This T cell receptor beta chain was obtained from a study of T-cell reconstitution after alpha-beta-depleted transplantation in children. Study outcomes and limitations: Surviving thymic progenitors and recipient T cells were the source of high TCRbeta diversity at day 60 in some patients. T-cell counts and diversity at one year following transplant were attributed mainly to newly produced T cells. Reports say that about two months after transplant, the alpha-beta T cells came out of several hundred graft clones that had expanded.

This sample's TCRbeta library carried unique molecular identifier barcodes. One entry per CDR3 protein results from TCRdb running MiXCR on the PCR reads. In the table there are fewer than 550,000 distinct CDR3 sequences, about an eighth of which are singletons. This clonotype was seen a handful of times. Its specificity is not known. The CDR3 has 15 amino acids. The V gene lost 2 bases and the J gene lost 4 bases, with 14 bases spanning the gap. Germline-derived CDR1 and CDR2 are SGHVS and FQNEAQ. This sequence originates from a female patient between 2 and 10 years old who had a stem cell transplant for aplastic anemia, so the T cells may come from the graft donor. This chain uses TRBV7-8 with TRBJ1-2; D is possibly TRBD1 (6 bases). The sequencing used PBMCs, mostly from graft donor cells, collected 180 days after TCRalphabeta/CD19-depleted stem cell transplant. The chain's CDR3 is CASSLPGALVYGYTF. The CDR3 DNA is TGTGCCAGCAGCTTACCGGGGGCGCTAGTCTATGGCTACACCTTC.